The subject of this entry is one T cell receptor beta chain. Its antigen target is currently unknown. No much larger clonotype is one base removed from it; base qualities were not supplied. Using the deep immunoSEQ assay, TCR CDR3 regions were amplified from genomic DNA by multiplex PCR. Extracted genomic DNA from each cell subset was spread evenly across all wells of several immunoSEQ 96-well plates, with each plate serving as a replicate. For sorted subsets, about 210 ng of genomic DNA, equivalent to around 30,000 T cell genomes, went into each replicate PCR. Purified libraries were measured with a Qubit 3.0 fluorometer, size-checked on a Bioanalyzer 2100, and measured again with the KAPA Library Quantification kit. Every immunoSEQ 96-well plate was sequenced on a dedicated single-read 150-cycle Illumina NextSeq 550 flow cell. On the authors' methods: The immunoSEQ output contained only junctional sequences without quality scores, so filtering could not match that applied to full-length reads. Sequences were annotated with PyIR, a Python wrapper for IgBLAST v1.9, and V/J genes and CDR3 were assigned using IMGT germline references. Reads were filtered out if the reads had weak V/J assignments (E-value above 1e-6), no CDR3, stop codons, out-of-frame junctions, or ambiguous translated residues. A V3J clonotype was defined by an identical inferred V gene, J gene, and CDR3 amino acid sequence. To compute the percentage overlap between repertoires, the number of shared unique clonotypes was divided by the size of the smaller repertoire. RTK rarefaction, the Chao1 estimator, and Recon v2.1 estimates of unobserved clonotypes were used to assess repertoire richness. Generation probabilities were computed with OLGA for all TCRbeta clonotypes obtained by the gDNA method from several donors. The source is immuneACCESS, and TCRdb retained only in-frame sequences with V and J called. Part of the clones is not carried over; for the studies checked, unresolved V genes explain less than half of this, and the remainder is unexplained. V and J calls plus clone size are reproduced from that table; the DNA served to infer D and trimming. Within this sample are around 2,000,000 clones, with about 95% of them counted one time only. The ten largest clones capture 1.1% of the sample.

This sample was taken from a study of shared clonotypes between healthy human individuals (dated by TCRdb to 2018 to 2020). For the wider study: The cohort included three men and a couple of women between 18 and 49 years of age. Different laboratories and diverse techniques were used to prepare libraries and sequence TCR repertoires, to increase sequencing depth and limit assay-specific biases. To estimate repertoire size and how much clonotype sharing occurs between individuals, the study deeply sequenced the blood TCR repertoires of five healthy adults. For each donor, three plates each were used for CD4 naive and CD4 memory, two plates were used for CD8 naive, and one plate was used for CD8 memory. Leukapheresis yielded between about 0.85 and 10 billion PBMCs per donor. What the research found in general, with its limitations: Compared with non-shared clonotypes, the clonotypes found in all four sorted-subset donors had higher generation probabilities. The genetic and exposure-history diversity represented was limited by the small number of donors. Sampling was restricted to blood, and TCR repertoires in tissues likely differ from the TCR repertoires found in blood. Pairwise subsampling indicated that sequencing depth was expected to affect the degree of clonotype sharing among donors. Rarefaction of sorted-subset datasets indicated incomplete sequencing despite the large sequencing depth. Estimated clonotype richness was generally larger for naive than for memory subsets. When a few donors were compared, the shared fraction of clonotypes was about 5.4% for naive CD4, 3.5% to 4% for naive CD8, 2.3% for memory CD4, and 0.4% for memory CD8.

The cysteine opens and the phenylalanine closes a CDR3 of 13 amino acids. This entry keeps only the CDR3 DNA: 39 bases, framed from base 1. Sequences SEHNR (CDR1) and FQNEAQ (CDR2) are obtained from the germline V gene (reference sequence). V lost 7 bases and J lost 1 base, and the count of bases not matched to a germline gene is 2. CD8 naive samples were obtained by positive selection for CCR7 among CD45RO-negative cells, yielding a CD45RA+CCR7+ population from which TemRA cells were excluded. The donors were healthy, HIV-negative adults with no recently reported acute infections or vaccinations. Every donor was a Caucasian adult residing in Nashville, Tennessee, USA. After blood collection by leukapheresis, PBMCs were isolated using Ficoll-Histopaque density gradient centrifugation and then cryopreserved in the vapor phase of liquid nitrogen. Purity and quantity of every magnetically sorted T cell population were checked by analytical flow cytometry. From each sorted fraction, genomic DNA was isolated and quantified by UV absorbance on a Nanodrop 2000c.

Source material: naive CD8+ T cells sorted from blood. The intended sense of this specimen's cell subset or site label: CD45RA+CCR7+. This sequence was found in a man younger than 35 in good health. The rearranged segments are TRBV7-9 and TRBJ2-3; 7 nucleotides in the junction match TRBD1. CDR3 sequence: CASTQGGTDTQYF. The DNA is TGTGCCAGCACCCAGGGGGGCACAGATACGCAGTATTTT.